The T cell receptor beta chain described here comes from a study of vaccination and CD4 T cells after COVID-19. The CDR3 runs 17 residues. Germline CDR1 reads DFQATT; CDR2 reads SNEGSKA (reference sequence). The V and J ends lost 5 bases and 3 bases, in that order; junction bases with no gene match: 13. CD4+ T cells that had been cultured provided DNA sequenced with the Oncomine TCR Beta short-read assay. TCRdb reprocessed the PCR reads with MiXCR, giving one entry per CDR3 protein. Of 9,500 to 15,000 distinct CDR3 sequences listed, 50% to 70% are singletons. As concerns this clonotype: Its antigen is unidentified.

Treatment indicated: approximately nine-day PBMC culture with coronavirus spike peptide pools or control peptides (ViraFEST assay). The sequence was obtained from a human donor who had recovered from COVID-19. The source material was CD4+ T cells from blood, cultured in vitro. The chain couples TRBV20-1 to TRBJ2-1; 10 positions match TRBD1. CDR3 region: CSAADRGILASYNEQFF. CDR3 bases: TGCAGTGCTGCGGACAGGGGGATACTAGCGAGCTACAATGAGCAGTTCTTC.